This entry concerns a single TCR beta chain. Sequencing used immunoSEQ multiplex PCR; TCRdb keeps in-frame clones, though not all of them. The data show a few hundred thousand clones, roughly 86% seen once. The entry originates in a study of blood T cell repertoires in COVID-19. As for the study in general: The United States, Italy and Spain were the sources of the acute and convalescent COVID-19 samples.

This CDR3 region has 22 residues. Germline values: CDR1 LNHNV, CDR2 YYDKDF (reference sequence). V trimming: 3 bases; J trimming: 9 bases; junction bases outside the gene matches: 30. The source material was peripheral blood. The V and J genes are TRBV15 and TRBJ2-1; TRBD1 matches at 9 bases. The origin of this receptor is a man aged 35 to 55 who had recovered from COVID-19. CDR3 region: CATSRTKTYSGLGQGRMPEQFF. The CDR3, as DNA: TGTGCCACCAGCAGGACCAAAACATATTCGGGATTGGGACAGGGAAGGATGCCTGAGCAGTTCTTC.